This T cell receptor beta chain was captured by sequencing in a study of regulatory T cells in long-lasting Graves disease. This clonotype was picked up many times. Arm-PCR of CDR3 regions and iRepertoire HTBI primers were used to build TCR beta libraries. TCRdb used MiXCR to reprocess the multiplex PCR reads, holding one entry per CDR3 protein. The table lists roughly 610,000 distinct CDR3 sequences, about 15% of them singletons. Time point indicated: newly diagnosed GD, antithyroid drugs for less than 3 months. From RNA extracted from PBMCs, the TCR library was made. After removal of 5 bases from V and 6 bases from J, the junction contained 7 bases not matched to a gene. CDR1 is SGHRS, CDR2 YFSETQ, per germline. The CDR3 totals 14 residues. This sample also belongs to another study, concerning T cells in Graves' hyperthyroidism and ophthalmopathy. Per that study: Ophthalmopathy onset followed model prediction by a median roughly six months.

The sample in question was peripheral blood mononuclear cells (PBMCs), obtained at new diagnosis, from a patient treated with antithyroid drugs. The rearrangement links TRBV5-1 to TRBJ2-7, with 11 bases fitting TRBD1. The source is a woman aged 30 to 39 with Graves disease. The CDR3 spells CASRNTGTGGEQYF. The CDR3 bases are TGCGCCAGCAGAAATACCGGGACAGGGGGCGAGCAGTACTTC. The variable domain in full, with the rest retrieved from reference TRBV5-1 and TRBJ2-7, is KAGVTQTPRYLIKTRGQQVTLSCSPISGHRSVSWYQQTPGQGLQFLFEYFSETQRNKGNFPGRFSGRQFSNSRSEMNVSTLELGDSALYLCASRNTGTGGEQYFGPGTRLTVT.